This T cell receptor (beta chain) was captured by sequencing in a study of cytomegalovirus exposure and HLA in healthy donors. Turning to the study itself: The same platform was used for the 130 or so validation repertoires and the approximately 700 first-cohort repertoires, a later analysis reported.

Trimming took off 1 base at V and 6 bases at J, with 17 bases between the two ends. CDR3 size: 15 residues. Germline-derived CDR1 and CDR2 are SGHRS and YFSETQ. Produced via immunoSEQ multiplex PCR; TCRdb's table is partial and in-frame only. The profile shows 55,000 to 80,000 clones, 85% to 95% of them singletons. Note on this clone: Antigen: not known.

Regarding the study as a whole: Associated with cytomegalovirus, according to the listing, were 150 to 200 TCR beta chains. Reportedly, diagnosis of cytomegalovirus status by the classifier showed high specificity and sensitivity. The CMV antigen specificity of a few CMV-associated chains was confirmed through in vitro analysis.

The sequence came from a man younger than 35 in good health and CMV-seronegative. This chain joins TRBV5-1 and TRBJ2-7, with a weak D call TRBD2 (6 bases). The specimen was PBMCs. CDR3 in DNA: TGCGCCAGCAGCTTGTATTTCGGCAGGGAGGCCGAGCAGTACTTC. This translates into CASSLYFGREAEQYF.